Following are 22 T cell receptor beta chains from one sample sequenced in a study of cytomegalovirus exposure and HLA in healthy donors. Primers for the PCR totalled 60 Vbeta and 13 Jbeta. Sequenced by immunoSEQ multiplex PCR; TCRdb stores in-frame clones only, minus some. The profile shows under 130,000 clones, 70% to 80% of them singletons. Source material: PBMCs. These receptors all stem from a man in his forties or fifties in good health and CMV-seronegative.

This sequence joins TRBV4-1 and TRBJ1-5, with D possibly being TRBD1 (6 bases). CDR1 is MGHRA and CDR2 is YSYEKL in the germline V gene. CDR3 length: 14 residues. Trimming removed 4 bases from V and 4 bases from J, with 11 bases in between. The CDR3 bases are TGCGCCAGCAGCCCACAGGGAAGGAATCAGCCCCAGCATTTT. It yields the protein CASSPQGRNQPQHF.

This clone was detected only once. The chain uses TRBV4-3 and TRBJ2-1; the D gene is possibly TRBD2 (6 bases). The germline CDR1 and CDR2 sequences are LGHNA and YSLEER. Trimming cost V 0 bases and J 0 bases, with 12 bases left between them. There are 17 residues in the CDR3. The chain's CDR3 is CASSQDPLGGSYNEQFF. The CDR3 region has the DNA TGCGCCAGCAGCCAAGATCCGCTCGGGGGCTCCTACAATGAGCAGTTCTTC.

The V and J genes are TRBV5-4 and TRBJ2-5; the match to TRBD1 covers 7 bases. This CDR3 region has 16 residues. V lost 3 bases and J lost 3; bases outside the gene matches: 11. CDR1 and CDR2 from the germline V gene are SGHNT and YYREEE (reference sequence). The CDR3 DNA is TGTGCCAGCAGCTCTGACTTCCCGGGACAGAAAGAGACCCAGTACTTC. Translating it yields CASSSDFPGQKETQYF.

The rearrangement joins TRBV4-2 to TRBJ2-1; 13 positions agree with TRBD2. CDR3 size: 18 residues. Trimming took 0 bases from V and 0 from J; bases not matched to a gene: 2. From germline, CDR1 is LGHNA and CDR2 YNFKEQ. CDR3 coding DNA: TGTGCCAGCAGCCAAGAACTAGCGGGAGGGAGCTCCTACAATGAGCAGTTCTTC. Residues: CASSQELAGGSSYNEQFF.

This clone occurred a few times. The gene calls are TRBV29-1 and TRBJ2-4, with 7 bases matching TRBD2. Germline CDR1 is SQVTM and CDR2 is ANQGSEA. V gave up 0 bases and J gave up 1 base; unmatched junction bases: 6. The CDR3 runs to 16 residues. The CDR3 nucleotides are TGCAGCGTTGAAGACGGGGGGAGGGCTGCCAAAAACATTCAGTACTTC. Its protein is CSVEDGGRAAKNIQYF.

This chain connects TRBV7-6 to TRBJ2-5; the D gene is possibly TRBD2 (5 bases). Germline V gene lookup returns CDR1 SGHVS and CDR2 FNYEAQ. The CDR3 covers 16 residues. V shed 8 bases and J shed 0 bases, with 19 bases lying between them. The CDR3 sequence: CASSRGYGSNQETQYF. The CDR3 DNA reads as TGTGCCAGCTCGCGAGGGTATGGCAGCAACCAAGAGACCCAGTACTTC.

The chain combines TRBV6-5 with TRBJ2-7; D is possibly TRBD1 (6 bases). The CDR3 length is 15 residues. V lost 0 bases, J lost 2 bases, and 11 bases lay in between. Germline V lookup: CDR1 MNHEY, CDR2 SVGAGI. The CDR3 DNA follows: TGTGCCAGCAGTTACTCACACAGGGACACCTACGAGCAGTACTTC. Translated, it gives CASSYSHRDTYEQYF.

This clone has a single count. CDR3 amino acids: CASSLAEGSYEQYF. The CDR3 DNA sequence: TGCGCCAGCAGCTTGGCCGAGGGCTCCTACGAGCAGTACTTC. The chain combines TRBV5-1 with TRBJ2-7; D might be TRBD2 (5 bases). Trimming took 0 bases from V and 0 from J, leaving 7 bases between them. Germline loops: CDR1 SGHRS, CDR2 YFSETQ. The CDR3 has 14 amino acids.

The CDR3 nucleotides are TGCGCCAGCAGGATCCGGGACAGCACCCTTAACCCTTCAGATACGCAGTATTTT. Protein sequence: CASRIRDSTLNPSDTQYF. This sequence joins TRBV23-1 and TRBJ2-3; 7 positions agree with TRBD1. TRBV23-1 has ORF status, its function being uncertain. Trimming cost V 6 bases and J 4 bases; bases outside gene matches: 19. There are 18 residues in the CDR3.

This chain uses TRBV18 with TRBJ1-1; D not resolved. V was pared by 4 bases and J by 6 bases, with 9 bases between. The CDR3 sequence is 12 residues long. The germline V gene has CDR1 KGHSH and CDR2 LQKENI. The CDR3 loop is CASSRMGSEAFF. CDR3 sequence (DNA): TGTGCCAGCTCACGGATGGGCTCTGAAGCTTTCTTT.

The chain joins TRBV5-1 to TRBJ2-7; D is possibly TRBD1 (5 bases). Trimming left V 0 bases short and J 3 bases short, with 10 bases between. The germline V gene encodes CDR1 SGHRS and CDR2 YFSETQ. The CDR3 runs to 14 residues. CDR3 loop: CASSLGAGNYEQYF. For the CDR3, the DNA is TGCGCCAGCAGCTTGGGTGCAGGGAACTACGAGCAGTACTTC. Looking up the rest from reference TRBV5-1 and TRBJ2-7 gives the full variable domain: KAGVTQTPRYLIKTRGQQVTLSCSPISGHRSVSWYQQTPGQGLQFLFEYFSETQRNKGNFPGRFSGRQFSNSRSEMNVSTLELGDSALYLCASSLGAGNYEQYFGPGTRLTVT.

This chain joins TRBV4-3 and TRBJ2-2, with D possibly matching TRBD1 (6 bases). CDR3 length: 14 residues. Trimming removed 6 bases from V and 6 bases from J, with 14 bases in between. CDR1 and CDR2 from the germline V gene are LGHNA and YSLEER. The CDR3 coding sequence is TGCGCCAGCAGGGTCAGGGGTAAGGCCGGGGAGCTGTTTTTT. It translates to CASRVRGKAGELFF.

This rearrangement joins TRBV19 to TRBJ2-3, with 8 bases fitting TRBD2. The V gene end was trimmed by 7 bases and the J gene end by 3 bases; junction bases not matched to a gene: 9. This CDR3 has 15 amino acids. Germline assignment: CDR1 LNHDA and CDR2 SQIVND (reference sequence). The CDR3 protein is CASTLTSVPTDTQYF. CDR3 DNA: TGTGCCAGTACCTTGACTAGCGTCCCGACAGATACGCAGTATTTT. Variable domain in full (rest from reference TRBV19 and TRBJ2-3): DGGITQSPKYLFRKEGQNVTLSCEQNLNHDAMYWYRQDPGQGLRLIYYSQIVNDFQKGDIAEGYSVSREKKESFPLTVTSAQKNPTAFYLCASTLTSVPTDTQYFGPGTRLTVL.

This clone was seen just once. The V gene is TRBV9, the J gene TRBJ2-1; the D gene is possibly TRBD1 (6 bases). The CDR3 covers 14 residues. The germline gives CDR1 SGDLS, CDR2 YYNGEE. V was pared by 0 bases and J by 12 bases, with 16 bases between. The CDR3 region is CASSVARGRGVQFF. CDR3 nucleotides: TGTGCCAGCAGCGTAGCTAGGGGGAGAGGAGTGCAGTTCTTC.

This clone appeared a few times. This chain joins TRBV5-1 and TRBJ2-3, with 7 positions matching TRBD2. CDR3 length: 15 residues. V gave up 2 bases and J gave up 1 base; unmatched junction bases: 4. The germline CDR1 and CDR2 sequences are SGHRS and YFSETQ. The DNA for the CDR3 is TGCGCCAGCAGCTTACAAAGCGGGGGCACAGATACGCAGTATTTT. Protein product: CASSLQSGGTDTQYF.

The chain has TRBV18 and TRBJ1-5, with D unresolved. This CDR3 comprises 14 residues. Germline CDR1 reads KGHSH; CDR2 reads LQKENI. V shed 3 bases and J shed 0 bases, with 6 bases lying between them. The CDR3 region is CASSPSRSNQPQHF. CDR3 DNA sequence: TGTGCCAGCTCACCTAGCCGTAGCAATCAGCCCCAGCATTTT.

J is TRBJ1-3 and V is TRBV14; D is possibly TRBD1 (5 bases). The germline V gene encodes CDR1 SGHDN and CDR2 FVKESK. V lost 4 bases, J lost 7 bases, and 8 bases lay in between. This CDR3 region has 12 residues. The chain's CDR3 is CASSLRGNTIYF. The CDR3 bases are TGTGCCAGCAGCCTACGGGGGAACACCATATATTTT.

This clone appeared a single time. The chain combines TRBV30 with TRBJ1-1; 8 positions match TRBD1. J gave up 0 bases and V 3 bases, and 6 bases lay outside the gene matches. The length of the CDR3 is 15 residues. Germline V lookup: CDR1 GTSNPN, CDR2 SVGIG (reference sequence). CDR3 DNA: TGTGCCTGGAGAGGCGGGACAGGCATGAACACTGAAGCTTTCTTT. Its protein product is CAWRGGTGMNTEAFF. The full variable domain, its missing parts supplied by reference TRBV30 and TRBJ1-1, is SQTIHQWPATLVQPVGSPLSLECTVEGTSNPNLYWYRQAAGRGLQLLFYSVGIGQISSEVPQNLSASRPQDRQFILSSKKLLLSDSGFYLCAWRGGTGMNTEAFFGQGTRLTVV.

This clone has more than one count but fewer than ten. The V and J genes are TRBV5-4 and TRBJ2-3, with D maybe TRBD2 (5 bases). The germline V gene encodes CDR1 SGHNT and CDR2 YYREEE (reference sequence). The CDR3 consists of 16 residues. V shed 4 bases and J shed 0 bases, with 15 bases lying between them. The CDR3 sequence: CASSAWTGLSTDTQYF. The CDR3 DNA sequence: TGTGCCAGCAGCGCATGGACGGGATTGAGCACAGATACGCAGTATTTT.

This clone was found once. This chain links TRBV28 with TRBJ2-7, with a weak D call TRBD1 (6 bases). This CDR3 region has 16 residues. CDR1 is MDHEN and CDR2 is SYDVKM in the germline V gene. V was cut by 6 bases and J by 3 bases, with 21 bases left in between. CDR3 region: CASSPTGQLLDYEQYF. The DNA of the CDR3 is TGTGCCAGCAGCCCAACGGGACAACTCCTGGACTACGAGCAGTACTTC.

This clone was found a few times. The chain uses TRBV10-2 and TRBJ1-1, with D unresolved. The V end lost 3 bases, the J end lost 8 bases, and 7 bases lay between the germline ends. The germline V gene encodes CDR1 WSHSY and CDR2 SAAADI. The CDR3 is 11 amino acids. In nucleotides, the CDR3 is TGCGCCAGCAGTGAAAACCGGGAAGCTTTCTTT. It specifies CASSENREAFF.

The genes are TRBV4-1 and TRBJ2-5; the match to TRBD2 covers 11 bases. CDR1 and CDR2 from the germline V gene are MGHRA and YSYEKL. V shed 2 bases and J 5 bases; nucleotides not matched to a gene: 16. The CDR3 length is 19 residues. CDR3 sequence (DNA): TGCGCCAGCAGCCAATGGGCTAGCGGGAGGTTGGAGCAACGTGAGACCCAGTACTTC. Translating it yields CASSQWASGRLEQRETQYF.